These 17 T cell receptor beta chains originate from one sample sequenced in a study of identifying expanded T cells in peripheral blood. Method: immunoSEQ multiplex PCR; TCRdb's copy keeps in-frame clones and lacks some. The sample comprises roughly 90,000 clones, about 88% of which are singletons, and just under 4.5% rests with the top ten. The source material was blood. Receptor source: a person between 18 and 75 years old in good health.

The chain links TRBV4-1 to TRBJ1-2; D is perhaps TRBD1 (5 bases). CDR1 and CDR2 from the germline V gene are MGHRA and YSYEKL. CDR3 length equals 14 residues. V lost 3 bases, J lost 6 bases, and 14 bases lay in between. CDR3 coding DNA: TGCGCCAGCAGCCAGGGGAGGGGCGGGGATGGCTACACCTTC. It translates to CASSQGRGGDGYTF.

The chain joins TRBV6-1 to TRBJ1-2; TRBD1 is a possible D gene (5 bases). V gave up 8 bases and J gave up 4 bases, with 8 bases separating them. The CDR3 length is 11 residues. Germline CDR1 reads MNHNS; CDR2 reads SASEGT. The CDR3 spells CASRGGYGYTF. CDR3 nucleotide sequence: TGTGCCAGCCGGGGGGGCTATGGCTACACCTTC.

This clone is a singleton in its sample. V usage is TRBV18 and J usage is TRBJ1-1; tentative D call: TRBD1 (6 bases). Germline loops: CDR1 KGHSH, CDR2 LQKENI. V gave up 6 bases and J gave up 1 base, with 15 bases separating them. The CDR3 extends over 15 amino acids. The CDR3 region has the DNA TGTGCCAGCTCTCGACAGGACTTGGGGAACACTGAAGCTTTCTTT. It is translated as CASSRQDLGNTEAFF.

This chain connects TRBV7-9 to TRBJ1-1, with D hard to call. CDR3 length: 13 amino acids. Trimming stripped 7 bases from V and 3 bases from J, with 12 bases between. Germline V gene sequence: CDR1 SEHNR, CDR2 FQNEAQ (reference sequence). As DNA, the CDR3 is TGTGCCAGCAAGGAAGAGTGGGACACTGAAGCTTTCTTT. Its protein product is CASKEEWDTEAFF.

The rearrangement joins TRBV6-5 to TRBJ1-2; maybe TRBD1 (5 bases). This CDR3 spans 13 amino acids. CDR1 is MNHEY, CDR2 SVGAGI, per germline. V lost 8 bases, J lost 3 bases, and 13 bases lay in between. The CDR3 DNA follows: TGTGCCAGCGGGTTGGGGGTCTACTATGGCTACACCTTC. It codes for CASGLGVYYGYTF.

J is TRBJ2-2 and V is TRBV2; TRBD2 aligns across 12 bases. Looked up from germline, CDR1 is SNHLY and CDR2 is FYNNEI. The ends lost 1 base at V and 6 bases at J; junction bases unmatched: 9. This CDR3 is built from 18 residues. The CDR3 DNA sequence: TGTGCCAGCAGTGAAGGACTAGCGGGGGTCCACGGGCCCGGGGAGCTGTTTTTT. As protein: CASSEGLAGVHGPGELFF.

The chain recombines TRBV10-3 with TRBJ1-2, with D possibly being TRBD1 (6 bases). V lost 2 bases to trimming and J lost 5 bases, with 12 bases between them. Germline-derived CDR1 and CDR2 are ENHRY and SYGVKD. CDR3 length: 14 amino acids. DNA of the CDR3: TGTGCCATCAGTGAGACAGGGTTGAGTTATGGCTACACCTTC. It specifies CAISETGLSYGYTF.

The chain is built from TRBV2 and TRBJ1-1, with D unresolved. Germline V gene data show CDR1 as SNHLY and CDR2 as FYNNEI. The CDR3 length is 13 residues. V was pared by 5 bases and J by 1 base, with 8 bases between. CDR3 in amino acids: CASSRTGNTEAFF. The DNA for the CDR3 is TGTGCCAGCAGTCGTACGGGGAACACTGAAGCTTTCTTT.

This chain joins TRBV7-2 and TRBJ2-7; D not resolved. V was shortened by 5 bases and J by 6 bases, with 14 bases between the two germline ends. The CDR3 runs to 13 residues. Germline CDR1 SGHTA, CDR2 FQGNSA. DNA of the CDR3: TGTGCCAGCAGCACAAGGGAATTCGGCGAGCAGTACTTC. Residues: CASSTREFGEQYF.

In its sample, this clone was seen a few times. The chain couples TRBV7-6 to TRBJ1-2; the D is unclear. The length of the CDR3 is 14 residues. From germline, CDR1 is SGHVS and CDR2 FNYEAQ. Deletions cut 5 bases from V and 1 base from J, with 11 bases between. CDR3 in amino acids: CASSPSPDNYGYTF. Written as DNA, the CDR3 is TGTGCCAGCAGCCCCAGTCCCGATAACTATGGCTACACCTTC.

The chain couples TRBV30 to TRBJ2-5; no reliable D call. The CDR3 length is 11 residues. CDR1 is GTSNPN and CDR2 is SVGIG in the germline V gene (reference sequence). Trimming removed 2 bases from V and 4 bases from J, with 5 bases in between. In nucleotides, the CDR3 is TGTGCCTGGAGTTCTGCAGAGACCCAGTACTTC. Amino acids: CAWSSAETQYF.

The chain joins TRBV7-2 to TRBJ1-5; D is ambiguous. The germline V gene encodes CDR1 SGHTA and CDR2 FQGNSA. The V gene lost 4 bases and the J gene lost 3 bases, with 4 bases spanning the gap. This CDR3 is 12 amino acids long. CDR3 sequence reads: CASSSVNQPQHF. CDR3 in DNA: TGTGCCAGCAGCTCAGTCAATCAGCCCCAGCATTTT.

CDR3 in amino acids: CASSILSGEGMVEQYF. The CDR3 region has the DNA TGTGCCAGTAGTATCCTATCGGGGGAAGGCATGGTCGAGCAGTACTTC. This chain connects TRBV19 to TRBJ2-7; weak D call: TRBD2 (6 bases). The CDR3 contains 16 residues. Germline CDR1 LNHDA, CDR2 SQIVND (reference sequence). Trimming removed 3 bases at V and 6 bases at J, with 21 bases between.

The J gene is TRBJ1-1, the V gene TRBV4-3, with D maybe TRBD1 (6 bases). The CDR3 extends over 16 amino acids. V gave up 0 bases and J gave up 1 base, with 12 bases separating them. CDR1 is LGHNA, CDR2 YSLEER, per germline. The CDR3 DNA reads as TGCGCCAGCAGCCAAGAAGGGGGATTTAGGAACACTGAAGCTTTCTTT. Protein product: CASSQEGGFRNTEAFF.

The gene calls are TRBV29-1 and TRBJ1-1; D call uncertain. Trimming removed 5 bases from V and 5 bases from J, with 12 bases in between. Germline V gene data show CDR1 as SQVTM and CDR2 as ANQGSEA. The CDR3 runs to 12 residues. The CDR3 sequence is CSVTLKVTEAFF. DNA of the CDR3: TGCAGCGTTACTTTAAAGGTGACTGAAGCTTTCTTT.

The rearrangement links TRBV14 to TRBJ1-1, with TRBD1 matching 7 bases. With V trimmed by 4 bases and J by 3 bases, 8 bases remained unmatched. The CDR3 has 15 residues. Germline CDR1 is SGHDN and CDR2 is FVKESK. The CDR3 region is CASSRQGLRDTEAFF. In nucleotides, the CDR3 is TGTGCCAGCAGCCGACAGGGACTAAGAGACACTGAAGCTTTCTTT.

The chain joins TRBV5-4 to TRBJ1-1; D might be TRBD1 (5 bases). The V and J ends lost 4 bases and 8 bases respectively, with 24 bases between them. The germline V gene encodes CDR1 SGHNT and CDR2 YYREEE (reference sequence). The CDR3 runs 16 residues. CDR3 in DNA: TGTGCCAGCAGCCCATCTCGTCCGGGGCCCCACTTAGAAGCTTTCTTT. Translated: CASSPSRPGPHLEAFF.